This paragraph reports one TCR beta chain. The data originate from a study of shared clonotypes between healthy human individuals. CDR1 and CDR2 from the germline V gene are SQVTM and ANQGSEA. V was shortened by 6 bases and J by 5 bases, with 9 bases between the two germline ends. The CDR3 has 11 residues. Those who donated were healthy HIV-negative adults, with no recent acute infections or vaccinations reported. Authors' analysis steps: ImmunoSEQ only sent back junction sequences with no quality scores, so filtering was done differently. Here immunoSEQ multiplex PCR was the method, and the copy in TCRdb shows in-frame clones only, minus some. Clonal size and the V and J genes are those of that table, whereas D and trimming came from the DNA. This sample has fewer than 500,000 clones, with around 79% found just once.

Sequenced sample: PBMCs. The chain links TRBV29-1 to TRBJ2-3; D may be TRBD1 or TRBD2 (5 bases each). This receptor was obtained from a woman between 40 and 50 years old in good health. Some clones in this sample may be carry-over from other donors' samples. In DNA form, the CDR3 reads TGCAGCGTGGGGGACCAAGATACGCAGTATTTT. It specifies CSVGDQDTQYF.